This entry describes one T cell receptor beta chain. V lost 5 bases and J 4 bases, leaving 16 bases between the germline ends. Per germline, CDR1 SGHTA and CDR2 FQGNSA. CDR3 length: 15 amino acids. A J-beta primer mix and a sample-barcoded 5' primer were used in a second PCR of about 7 to 12 cycles. TCRdb redid the calling of the 5' RACE reads with MiXCR, one entry per CDR3 protein. The sample lists fewer than 700,000 distinct CDR3 sequences, around 48% seen once, with 20% to 25% in the top ten. This sample stems from a study of blood T cells in healthy people across ages. J is TRBJ2-3 and V is TRBV7-2; D remains unclear. Sequencing was carried out using blood. This receptor was obtained from an elderly man in good health. The CDR3 DNA reads as TGTGCCAGCAGCCCCCCGGGTAGGGCGCCAGATACGCAGTATTTT. Protein: CASSPPGRAPDTQYF. Looking up the rest from reference TRBV7-2 and TRBJ2-3 gives the full variable domain: GAGVSQSPSNKVTEKGKDVELRCDPISGHTALYWYRQSLGQGLEFLIYFQGNSAPDKSGLPSDRFSAERTGGSVSTLTIQRTQQEDSAVYLCASSPPGRAPDTQYFGPGTRLTVL.